Shown below are 5 T cell receptor beta chains from a single sample sequenced in a study of blood T cells in healthy people across ages. The second PCR ran roughly 7 to 12 cycles with a sample-barcoded 5' primer and J-beta primers. TCRdb reprocessed the 5' RACE reads with MiXCR, giving one entry per CDR3 protein. The sample carries under 700,000 distinct CDR3 sequences, less than 25% recorded once. These data were also reused for a study on T cells of mothers and their children.

Input material: blood. The receptors stem from a boy between 10 and 17 years old in good health.

This clonotype was detected a few times. The gene calls are TRBV12-3 or TRBV12-4 and TRBJ1-1, with 10 bases aligning to TRBD1. The trim removed 5 bases at V and 5 bases at J, leaving 5 bases unmatched. This CDR3 is built from 14 residues. CDR3 region: CASSRTGGSTEAFF. The CDR3 DNA sequence: TGTGCCAGCAGTAGGACAGGGGGTTCGACTGAAGCTTTCTTT.

This clonotype was seen a few times. The genes are TRBV20-1 and TRBJ1-2, with a possible D match to TRBD1 (5 bases). Germline CDR1 and CDR2: DFQATT and SNEGSKA (reference sequence). CDR3 length equals 16 residues. V lost 6 bases and J lost 8, with 28 bases in between. DNA of the CDR3: TGCAGTGCCACGTCCCCAGGGACCGAACGGGCGGGGGGCTACACCTTC. This sequence encodes CSATSPGTERAGGYTF.

The rearrangement joins TRBV10-3 to TRBJ1-1; 9 bases fit TRBD1. Germline V lookup: CDR1 ENHRY, CDR2 SYGVKD. V was clipped by 6 bases and J by 4 bases; unmatched bases: 3. The CDR3 contains 13 residues. CDR3 in amino acids: CAIRETGGTEAFF. DNA for the CDR3: TGTGCCATCAGGGAGACAGGGGGCACTGAAGCTTTCTTT.

The V call is TRBV7-6, the J call TRBJ1-6; 7 bases are shared with TRBD1. Germline CDR1 SGHVS, CDR2 FNYEAQ. The V gene end was trimmed by 5 bases and the J gene end by 10 bases; junction bases not matched to a gene: 11. The CDR3 has 15 amino acids. CDR3: CASSPRRRGLSPLHF. The CDR3 region has the DNA TGTGCCAGCAGCCCCCGCAGGAGGGGGCTCTCACCCCTCCACTTT. The full variable domain, completed using reference TRBV7-6 and TRBJ1-6, is GAGVSQSPRYKVTKRGQDVALRCDPISGHVSLYWYRQALGQGPEFLTYFNYEAQQDKSGLPNDRFSAERPEGSISTLTIQRTEQRDSAMYRCASSPRRRGLSPLHFGNGTRLTVT.

V gene TRBV4-3 combines with J gene TRBJ2-5; 7 positions match TRBD1. This CDR3 has 13 amino acids. The ends lost 0 bases at V and 13 bases at J; junction bases unmatched: 8. Germline loops: CDR1 LGHNA, CDR2 YSLEER. In DNA form, the CDR3 reads TGCGCCAGCAGCCAAGATCAACAGGGGAAACGGTACTTC. This sequence encodes CASSQDQQGKRYF.